One and the same sample provided the 27 T cell receptor beta chains below, sequenced in a study of blood T cell repertoires in COVID-19. Only in-frame clones appear in the TCRdb table, and some are missing; sequencing was by immunoSEQ multiplex PCR. The sample has under 300,000 clones, roughly 82% seen once. The sequenced sample consisted of peripheral blood. These receptors all stem from an elderly man with acute or convalescent COVID-19.

The chain is built from TRBV19 and TRBJ2-7; TRBD2 agrees at 7 bases. The germline V gene encodes CDR1 LNHDA and CDR2 SQIVND (reference sequence). The CDR3 sequence is 14 residues long. J lost 4 bases, V lost 5 bases, and 8 bases had no gene match. CDR3 nucleotides: TGTGCCAGTAGTTTCAGCTTCGGGAGGTACGAGCAGTACTTC. Amino acids: CASSFSFGRYEQYF.

V and J are TRBV5-8 and TRBJ1-4, with TRBD1 matching over 9 bases. Germline V CDR1 and CDR2: SGHTS, YDEGEE. There are 14 residues in the CDR3. The V and J ends lost 5 bases and 8 bases, in that order; junction bases with no gene match: 7. The CDR3 sequence is CASSPDRGYEKLFF. The CDR3 nucleotides read TGTGCCAGCAGTCCGGACAGGGGATACGAAAAACTGTTTTTT.

This chain connects TRBV7-2 to TRBJ1-2; weak D call: TRBD1 (6 bases). V was shortened by 5 bases and J by 4 bases, with 11 bases between the two germline ends. Germline V CDR1 and CDR2: SGHTA, FQGNSA. The CDR3 length is 13 residues. The CDR3 bases are TGTGCCAGCAGCGCACAGGGACCCTATGGCTACACCTTC. Residues: CASSAQGPYGYTF.

The chain combines TRBV7-6 with TRBJ2-5; TRBD2 agrees at 8 bases. V lost 2 bases to trimming and J lost 5 bases; unmatched junction nucleotides: 10. This CDR3 contains 16 residues. In germline, CDR1 is SGHVS, CDR2 FNYEAQ. CDR3 protein: CASSLSGRGVGETQYF. CDR3 sequence (DNA): TGTGCCAGCAGCTTAAGCGGGAGAGGAGTCGGGGAGACCCAGTACTTC.

The V gene is TRBV6-5, the J gene TRBJ2-5; TRBD2 aligns across 7 bases. This CDR3 region has 14 residues. V gave up 7 bases and J gave up 7 bases; unmatched junction bases: 12. Germline CDR1 reads MNHEY; CDR2 reads SVGAGI. For the CDR3, the DNA is TGTGCCAGCAACCCGGGACTACCGGAGGGGACCCAGTACTTC. Encoded protein: CASNPGLPEGTQYF.

Here the CDR3 DNA reads TGTGCCAGCCTCAAGGAAGCGCTTTTCTACGAGCAGTACTTC. Amino acid sequence: CASLKEALFYEQYF. V and J are TRBV5-5 and TRBJ2-7; no clear D gene. V lost 7 bases and J 3 bases, leaving 17 bases between the germline ends. The CDR3 runs 14 residues. Per germline, CDR1 SGHKS and CDR2 YYEKEE (reference sequence).

The V call is TRBV11-1, the J call TRBJ2-1, with TRBD2 matching over 12 bases. The germline CDR1 and CDR2 sequences are SGHAT and FQDESV (reference sequence). CDR3 length: 15 residues. V lost 6 bases, J lost 8 bases, and 8 bases stayed unmatched. The CDR3 sequence: CASSSQLAGGDEQFF. Written as DNA, the CDR3 is TGTGCCAGCAGTTCACAACTAGCGGGAGGCGATGAGCAGTTCTTC.

The rearrangement links TRBV5-8 to TRBJ2-3, with 11 bases identical to TRBD2. The V and J ends lost 4 bases and 1 base, in that order; junction bases with no gene match: 5. This CDR3 region has 16 residues. In germline, CDR1 is SGHTS, CDR2 YDEGEE. The CDR3 region is CASSPLAGARTDTQYF. CDR3 nucleotide sequence: TGTGCCAGCAGCCCACTAGCGGGGGCCCGCACAGATACGCAGTATTTT.

The chain links TRBV10-2 to TRBJ1-4; no firm D call. There are 17 residues in the CDR3. CDR1 is WSHSY and CDR2 is SAAADI in the germline V gene. Trimming left V 2 bases short and J 0 bases short, with 13 bases between. Here the CDR3 DNA reads TGCGCCAGCAGTGAGGCAGGAAATACTCCAACTAATGAAAAACTGTTTTTT. It codes for CASSEAGNTPTNEKLFF.

The DNA of the CDR3 is TGTGCCAGCAGTCAGGGACTAGCGGGAACCCTACGGAGAGAGCAGTACTTC. It yields the protein CASSQGLAGTLRREQYF. V usage is TRBV27 and J usage is TRBJ2-7; 13 bases map to TRBD2. Losses at the gene ends were 5 bases for V and 7 bases for J; bases not matched to a gene: 14. CDR3 length: 17 residues. CDR1 is MNHEY and CDR2 is SMNVEV in the germline V gene (reference sequence).

The chain links TRBV5-1 to TRBJ1-3, with 9 bases matching TRBD1. V dropped 4 bases and J dropped 3; count of bases not matched to a gene: 5. The CDR3 runs 15 residues. From germline, CDR1 is SGHRS and CDR2 YFSETQ. The CDR3 here is CASSPRTGDGNTIYF. In DNA form, the CDR3 reads TGCGCCAGCAGCCCTCGGACAGGGGATGGAAACACCATATATTTT.

The chain uses TRBV15 and TRBJ2-2, with 7 bases aligning to TRBD1. CDR3 size: 15 residues. CDR1 is LNHNV and CDR2 is YYDKDF in the germline V gene (reference sequence). V was pared by 7 bases and J by 0 bases, with 5 bases of the junction left unmatched. DNA of the CDR3: TGTGCCACCAAGGACAGGCCATCGAACACCGGGGAGCTGTTTTTT. Protein product: CATKDRPSNTGELFF.

V usage is TRBV10-3 and J usage is TRBJ1-4; tentatively, D is TRBD1 (5 bases). Trimming left V 3 bases short and J 3 bases short, with 14 bases between. Germline CDR1 reads ENHRY; CDR2 reads SYGVKD. The CDR3 is made up of 16 amino acids. CDR3 amino acids: CAISEGRTTANEKLFF. In DNA form, the CDR3 reads TGTGCCATCAGTGAAGGAAGGACGACAGCTAATGAAAAACTGTTTTTT.

The chain uses TRBV7-2 and TRBJ1-4; 7 bases match TRBD1. V was clipped by 5 bases and J by 0 bases; unmatched bases: 6. Germline loops: CDR1 SGHTA, CDR2 FQGNSA. The CDR3 is made up of 16 amino acids. CDR3 bases: TGTGCCAGCAGCGGTCGGACAGGTGCAACTAATGAAAAACTGTTTTTT. It translates to CASSGRTGATNEKLFF.

The chain carries TRBV25-1 and TRBJ1-6; possibly TRBD1 for D (6 bases). This CDR3 comprises 16 residues. Germline loops: CDR1 MGHDK, CDR2 SYGVNS. Trimming removed 6 bases at V and 0 bases at J, with 12 bases between. The CDR3 spells CASRDSGSSYNSPLHF. CDR3 sequence (DNA): TGTGCCAGCAGGGACAGCGGCAGCTCCTATAATTCACCCCTCCACTTT.

This clone came up once. V gene TRBV4-3 combines with J gene TRBJ2-2; 7 bases fit TRBD2. The germline gives CDR1 LGHNA, CDR2 YSLEER. V gave up 5 bases and J gave up 7 bases; unmatched junction bases: 7. The CDR3 runs to 14 residues. CDR3 residues: CASSGRASGGELFF. The CDR3 DNA reads as TGCGCCAGCAGCGGAAGGGCTAGCGGCGGGGAGCTGTTTTTT.

V gene TRBV3-1 (or the pseudogene TRBV3-2) combines with J gene TRBJ1-4; the D gene is possibly TRBD1 (5 bases). This CDR3 is 16 amino acids long. Trimming pared 4 bases from V and 1 base from J, leaving 13 bases between. Germline V lookup: CDR1 LGHDT, CDR2 YNNKEL (reference sequence). The CDR3: CASSPSTGLTNEKLFF. The CDR3 region has the DNA TGTGCCAGCAGCCCATCTACGGGACTAACTAATGAAAAACTGTTTTTT.

This chain connects TRBV6-5 to TRBJ2-7; D may be TRBD1 (6 bases). The CDR3 has 14 residues. Germline CDR1 MNHEY, CDR2 SVGAGI. The V and J ends lost 10 bases and 1 base respectively, with 17 bases between them. CDR3 residues: CATRRTVTSYEQYF. CDR3 sequence (DNA): TGTGCCACCCGACGGACAGTCACTTCCTACGAGCAGTACTTC.

The genes are TRBV6-6 and TRBJ2-1; 10 nucleotides agree with TRBD1. V lost 0 bases, J lost 10 bases, and 0 bases stayed unmatched. The length of the CDR3 is 13 residues. Per germline, CDR1 MNHNY and CDR2 SVGAGI (reference sequence). In DNA, the CDR3 is TGTGCCAGCAGTTACTCGGGACAGGGGGAGCAGTTCTTC. Its protein is CASSYSGQGEQFF.

The chain is built from TRBV25-1 and TRBJ1-6, with TRBD1 as a possible D gene (6 bases). The CDR3 covers 13 residues. Trimming shortened V by 6 bases and J by 10 bases, and 13 bases separated the two germline ends. The germline CDR1 and CDR2 sequences are MGHDK and SYGVNS. The CDR3 sequence is CASRGAGESPLHF. The CDR3 DNA reads TGTGCCAGCAGGGGTGCAGGGGAATCACCCCTCCACTTT.

This clone was observed a single time. The J gene is TRBJ2-2, the V gene TRBV7-3; 9 bases fit TRBD1. The J segment lost 3 bases and the V segment lost 7 bases, leaving 6 bases of the junction unmatched. CDR3 length equals 15 residues. Germline CDR1 is SGHTA and CDR2 is FQGTGA. CDR3: CASKLGTGYTGELFF. The DNA for the CDR3 is TGTGCCAGCAAGTTAGGGACAGGGTACACCGGGGAGCTGTTTTTT.

This sequence joins TRBV11-2 and TRBJ1-2; unclear D gene. Trimming pared 5 bases from V and 2 bases from J, leaving 15 bases between. Germline V lookup: CDR1 SGHAT, CDR2 FQNNGV. This CDR3 contains 15 residues. The CDR3 sequence: CASSPAVGGNYGYTF. Written as DNA, the CDR3 is TGTGCCAGCAGCCCGGCCGTGGGCGGGAACTATGGCTACACCTTC.

The chain employs TRBV5-1 and TRBJ2-3; tentative D call: TRBD1 (7 bases). Trimming pared 0 bases from V and 4 bases from J, leaving 9 bases between. CDR3 size: 14 residues. CDR1 and CDR2 (germline): SGHRS, YFSETQ. The CDR3 loop is CASSLGGTADTQYF. CDR3 nucleotide sequence: TGCGCCAGCAGCTTGGGCGGGACAGCAGATACGCAGTATTTT. Together with reference TRBV5-1 and TRBJ2-3, the CDR3 gives the full variable domain: KAGVTQTPRYLIKTRGQQVTLSCSPISGHRSVSWYQQTPGQGLQFLFEYFSETQRNKGNFPGRFSGRQFSNSRSEMNVSTLELGDSALYLCASSLGGTADTQYFGPGTRLTVL.

The genes are TRBV11-2 and TRBJ2-7, with D possibly matching TRBD1 (6 bases). Trimming shortened V by 5 bases and J by 6 bases, and 11 bases separated the two germline ends. This CDR3 has 12 residues. Per germline, CDR1 SGHAT and CDR2 FQNNGV. In DNA form, the CDR3 reads TGTGCCAGCAGCGTACAGGGTCCCGAGCAGTACTTC. Translation: CASSVQGPEQYF. Full variable domain (rest looked up from reference TRBV11-2 and TRBJ2-7): EAGVAQSPRYKIIEKRQSVAFWCNPISGHATLYWYQQILGQGPKLLIQFQNNGVVDDSQLPKDRFSAERLKGVDSTLKIQPAKLEDSAVYLCASSVQGPEQYFGPGTRLTVT.

The chain carries TRBV6-5 and TRBJ1-1; 7 bases are a match to TRBD1. V dropped 0 bases and J dropped 4; count of bases not matched to a gene: 5. The germline gives CDR1 MNHEY, CDR2 SVGAGI. The CDR3 has 15 amino acids. This CDR3 reads CASSYSRQGGTEAFF. CDR3 DNA: TGTGCCAGCAGTTACTCCAGGCAGGGGGGCACTGAAGCTTTCTTT.

The J gene is TRBJ1-5, the V gene TRBV24-1, with D perhaps TRBD1 (5 bases). Germline V CDR1 and CDR2: KGHDR, SFDVKD. The CDR3 contains 17 residues. V was trimmed by 3 bases and J by 8 bases, leaving 22 bases between them. The chain's CDR3 is CATSDPETGHPDEPQHF. The CDR3 DNA reads TGTGCCACCAGTGATCCAGAGACCGGACACCCGGACGAGCCCCAGCATTTT.

This chain links TRBV7-2 with TRBJ1-1, with 8 bases that match TRBD1. Germline CDR1 SGHTA, CDR2 FQGNSA. The CDR3 has 13 amino acids. Trimming cost V 5 bases and J 6 bases; bases outside gene matches: 5. As DNA, the CDR3 is TGTGCCAGCAGCCGTCAGGGGGCGGCTGAAGCTTTCTTT. This encodes CASSRQGAAEAFF.